This TCR beta chain appears in the sequencing data of a study of T cell repertoires in cytomegalovirus infection. Looking at the study overall: Indicated by public TCR beta signatures were CMV infection and matching HLA type.

Regarding the study as a whole: What dominated the ex vivo response were HLA-C-restricted CMV-specific TCR beta clonotypes. Using cumulative public TCR beta family frequency, the authors identified those who carried CMV together with the relevant HLA.

TCRdb used MiXCR to reprocess the reads, holding one entry per CDR3 protein. The repertoire holds around 290,000 distinct CDR3 sequences, with about 25% as singletons. This clonotype occurred a few times. The antigen remains undetermined. What was sequenced was PBMCs. This TCR was recovered from a human donor in good health (CMV status not recorded). Some clones in this sample may be carry-over from other donors' samples.

CDR3 bases: TGTGCCAGTAGTATCCTAGGGACTAGCGGGAGGAGGTCGCGTGAGCAGTTCTTC. Translated, it gives CASSILGTSGRRSREQFF. This chain joins TRBV19 and TRBJ2-1; 15 bases match TRBD2. Germline CDR1 is LNHDA and CDR2 is SQIVND (reference sequence). V trimming: 3 bases; J trimming: 9 bases; junction bases outside the gene matches: 12. The CDR3 covers 18 residues.